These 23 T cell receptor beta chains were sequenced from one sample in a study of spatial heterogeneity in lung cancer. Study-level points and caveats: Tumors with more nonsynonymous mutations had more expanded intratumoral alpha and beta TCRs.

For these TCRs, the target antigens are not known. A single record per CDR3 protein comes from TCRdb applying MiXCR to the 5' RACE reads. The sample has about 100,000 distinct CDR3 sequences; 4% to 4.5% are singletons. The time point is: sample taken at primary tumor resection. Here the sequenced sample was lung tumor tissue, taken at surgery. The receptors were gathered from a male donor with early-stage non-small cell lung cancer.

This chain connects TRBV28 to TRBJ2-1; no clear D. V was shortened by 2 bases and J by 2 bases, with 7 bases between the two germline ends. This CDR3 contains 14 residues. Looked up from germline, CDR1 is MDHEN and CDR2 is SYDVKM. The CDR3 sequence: CASSLPRTYNEQFF. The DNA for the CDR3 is TGTGCCAGCAGTTTACCCCGGACCTACAATGAGCAGTTCTTC.

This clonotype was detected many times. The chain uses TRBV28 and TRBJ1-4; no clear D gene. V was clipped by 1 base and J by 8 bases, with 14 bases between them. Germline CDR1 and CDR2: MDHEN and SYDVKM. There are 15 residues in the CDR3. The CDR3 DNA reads TGTGCCAGCAGTTTATCTGCCGGGCTCGGCGAAAAACTGTTTTTT. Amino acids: CASSLSAGLGEKLFF. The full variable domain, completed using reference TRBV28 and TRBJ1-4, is DVKVTQSSRYLVKRTGEKVFLECVQDMDHENMFWYRQDPGLGLRLIYFSYDVKMKEKGDIPEGYSVSREKKERFSLILESASTNQTSMYLCASSLSAGLGEKLFFGSGTQLSVL.

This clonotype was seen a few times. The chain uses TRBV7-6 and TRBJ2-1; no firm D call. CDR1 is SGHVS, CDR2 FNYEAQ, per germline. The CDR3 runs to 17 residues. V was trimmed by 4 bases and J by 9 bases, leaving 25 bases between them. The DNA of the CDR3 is TGTGCCAGCAGCTCCCTGGGGTGGCGTGAGTTTGTTTCTGAGCAGTTCTTC. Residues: CASSSLGWREFVSEQFF.

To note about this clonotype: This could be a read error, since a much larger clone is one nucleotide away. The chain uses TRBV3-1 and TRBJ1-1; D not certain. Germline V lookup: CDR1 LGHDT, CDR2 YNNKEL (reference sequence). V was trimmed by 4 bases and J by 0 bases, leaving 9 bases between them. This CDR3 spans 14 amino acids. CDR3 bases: TGTGCCAGCAGCCTACTGGCGGTGAACACTGAAGCTTTCTTT. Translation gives CASSLLAVNTEAFF.

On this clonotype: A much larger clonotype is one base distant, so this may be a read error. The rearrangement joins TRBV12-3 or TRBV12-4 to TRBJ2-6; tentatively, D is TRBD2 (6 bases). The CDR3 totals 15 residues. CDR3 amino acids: CASSLRDSGANVPTF. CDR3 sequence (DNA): TGTGCCAGCAGTTTAAGGGACTCTGGGGCCAACGTCCCGACTTTC.

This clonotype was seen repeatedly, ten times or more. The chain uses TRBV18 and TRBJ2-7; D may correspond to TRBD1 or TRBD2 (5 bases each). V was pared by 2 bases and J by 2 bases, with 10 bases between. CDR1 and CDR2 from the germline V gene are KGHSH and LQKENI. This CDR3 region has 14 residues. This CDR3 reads CASSPGDQTYEQYF. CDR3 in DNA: TGTGCCAGCTCACCAGGGGACCAGACCTACGAGCAGTACTTC. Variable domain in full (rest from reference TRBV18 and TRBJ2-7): NAGVMQNPRHLVRRRGQEARLRCSPMKGHSHVYWYRQLPEEGLKFMVYLQKENIIDESGMPKERFSAEFPKEGPSILRIQQVVRGDSAAYFCASSPGDQTYEQYFGPGTRLTVT.

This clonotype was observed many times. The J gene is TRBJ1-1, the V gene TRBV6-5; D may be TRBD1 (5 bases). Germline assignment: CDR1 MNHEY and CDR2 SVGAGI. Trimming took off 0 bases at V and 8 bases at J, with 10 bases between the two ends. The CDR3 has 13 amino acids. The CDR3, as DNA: TGTGCCAGCAGTTACTCCTTTGGGGCGGAAGCTTTCTTT. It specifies CASSYSFGAEAFF.

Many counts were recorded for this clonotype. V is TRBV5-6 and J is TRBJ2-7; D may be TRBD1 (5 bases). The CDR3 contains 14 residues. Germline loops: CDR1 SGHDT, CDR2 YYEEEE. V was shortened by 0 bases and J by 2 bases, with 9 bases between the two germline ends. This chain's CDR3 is CASSLVRATYEQYF. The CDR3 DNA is TGTGCCAGCAGCTTGGTCAGGGCCACCTACGAGCAGTACTTC. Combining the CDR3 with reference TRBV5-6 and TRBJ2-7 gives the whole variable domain DAGVTQSPTHLIKTRGQQVTLRCSPKSGHDTVSWYQQALGQGPQFIFQYYEEEERQRGNFPDRFSGHQFPNYSSELNVNALLLGDSALYLCASSLVRATYEQYFGPGTRLTVT.

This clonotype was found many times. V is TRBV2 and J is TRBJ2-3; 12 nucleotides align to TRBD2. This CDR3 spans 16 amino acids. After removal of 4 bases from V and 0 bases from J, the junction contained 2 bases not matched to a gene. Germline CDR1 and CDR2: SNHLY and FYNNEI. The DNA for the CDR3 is TGTGCCAGCAGTGGGACTAGCGGGACTAGCACAGATACGCAGTATTTT. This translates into CASSGTSGTSTDTQYF.

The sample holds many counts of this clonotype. Written as DNA, the CDR3 is TGCGCCAGCAGCCAAGAACTAGCGGGATTCTACGAGCAGTACTTC. Amino acids: CASSQELAGFYEQYF. The rearrangement links TRBV4-1 to TRBJ2-7; 10 bases align to TRBD2. The CDR3 is 15 amino acids. The germline V gene has CDR1 MGHRA and CDR2 YSYEKL. Unmatched junction bases numbered 2, after V lost 0 bases and J lost 3 bases.

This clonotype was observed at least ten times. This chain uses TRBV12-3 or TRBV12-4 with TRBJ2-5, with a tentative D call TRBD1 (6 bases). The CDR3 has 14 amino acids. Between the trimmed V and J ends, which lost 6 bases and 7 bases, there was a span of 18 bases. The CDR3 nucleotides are TGTGCCAGCAGCCCCGGGACATTTTTTGGGACCCAGTACTTC. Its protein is CASSPGTFFGTQYF.

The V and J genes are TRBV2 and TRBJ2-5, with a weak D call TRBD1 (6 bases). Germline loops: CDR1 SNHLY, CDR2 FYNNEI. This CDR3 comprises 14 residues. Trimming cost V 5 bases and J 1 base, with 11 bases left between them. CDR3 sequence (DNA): TGTGCCAGCAGTATCCGGGACACCCAAGAGACCCAGTACTTC. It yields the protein CASSIRDTQETQYF.

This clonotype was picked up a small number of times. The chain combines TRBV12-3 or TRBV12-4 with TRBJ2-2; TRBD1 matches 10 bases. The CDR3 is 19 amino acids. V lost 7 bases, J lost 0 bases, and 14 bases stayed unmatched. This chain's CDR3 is CASNLPGTGVHANTGELFF. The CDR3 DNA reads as TGTGCCAGCAACCTCCCCGGGACAGGGGTACACGCGAACACCGGGGAGCTGTTTTTT.

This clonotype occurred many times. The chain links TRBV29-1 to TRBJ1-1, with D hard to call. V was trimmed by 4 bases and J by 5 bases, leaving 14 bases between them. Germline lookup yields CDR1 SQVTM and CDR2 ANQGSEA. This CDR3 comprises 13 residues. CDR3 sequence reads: CSVVGRAWTEAFF. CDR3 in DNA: TGCAGCGTTGTGGGGAGGGCTTGGACTGAAGCTTTCTTT.

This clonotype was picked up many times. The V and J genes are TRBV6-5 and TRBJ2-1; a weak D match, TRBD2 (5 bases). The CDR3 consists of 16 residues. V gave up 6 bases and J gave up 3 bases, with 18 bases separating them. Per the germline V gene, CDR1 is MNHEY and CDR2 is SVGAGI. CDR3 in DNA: TGTGCCAGCAGGCGGAGTACGGGGAATGACTACAATGAGCAGTTCTTC. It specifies CASRRSTGNDYNEQFF.

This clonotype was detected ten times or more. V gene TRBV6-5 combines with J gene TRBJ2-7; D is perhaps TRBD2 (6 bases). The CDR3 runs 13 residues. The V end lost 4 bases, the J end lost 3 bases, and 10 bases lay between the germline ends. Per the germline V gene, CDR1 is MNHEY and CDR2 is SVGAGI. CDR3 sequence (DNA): TGTGCCAGCAGTTCCCAGGGAGGCTACGAGCAGTACTTC. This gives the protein CASSSQGGYEQYF.

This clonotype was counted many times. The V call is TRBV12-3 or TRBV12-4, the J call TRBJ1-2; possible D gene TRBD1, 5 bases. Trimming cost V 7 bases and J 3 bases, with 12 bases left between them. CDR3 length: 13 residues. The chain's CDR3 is CASTKDRYYGYTF. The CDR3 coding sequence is TGTGCCAGCACCAAAGACAGATACTATGGCTACACCTTC.

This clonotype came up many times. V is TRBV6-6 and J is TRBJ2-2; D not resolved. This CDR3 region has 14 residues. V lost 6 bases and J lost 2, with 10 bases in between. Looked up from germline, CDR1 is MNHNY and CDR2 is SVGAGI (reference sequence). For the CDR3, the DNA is TGTGCCAGCAGGCTTAGCAGAAACACCGGGGAGCTGTTTTTT. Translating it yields CASRLSRNTGELFF.

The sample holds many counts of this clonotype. CDR3 region: CASSSLYYGYTF. As DNA, the CDR3 is TGTGCCAGCAGTTCCCTTTACTATGGCTACACCTTC. This chain joins TRBV6-5 and TRBJ1-2; no firm D call. The V gene lost 4 bases and the J gene lost 3 bases, with 6 bases spanning the gap. Germline V gene sequence: CDR1 MNHEY, CDR2 SVGAGI. This CDR3 spans 12 amino acids.

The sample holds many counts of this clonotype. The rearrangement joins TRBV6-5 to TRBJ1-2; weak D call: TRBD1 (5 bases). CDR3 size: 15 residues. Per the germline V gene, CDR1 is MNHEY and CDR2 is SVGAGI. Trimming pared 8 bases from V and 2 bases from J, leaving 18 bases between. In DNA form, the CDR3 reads TGTGCCAGCCCCTTCCCACCCGGGACCAACTATGGCTACACCTTC. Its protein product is CASPFPPGTNYGYTF.

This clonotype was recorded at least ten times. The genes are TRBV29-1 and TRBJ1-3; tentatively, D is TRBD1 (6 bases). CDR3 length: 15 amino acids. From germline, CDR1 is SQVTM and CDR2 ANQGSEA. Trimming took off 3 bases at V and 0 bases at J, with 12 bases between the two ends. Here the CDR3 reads CSVEGASLSGNTIYF. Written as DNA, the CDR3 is TGCAGCGTTGAGGGGGCCAGCCTCTCTGGAAACACCATATATTTT. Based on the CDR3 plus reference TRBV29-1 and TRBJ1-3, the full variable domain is SAVISQKPSRDICQRGTSLTIQCQVDSQVTMMFWYRQQPGQSLTLIATANQGSEATYESGFVIDKFPISRPNLTFSTLTVSNMSPEDSSIYLCSVEGASLSGNTIYFGEGSWLTVV.

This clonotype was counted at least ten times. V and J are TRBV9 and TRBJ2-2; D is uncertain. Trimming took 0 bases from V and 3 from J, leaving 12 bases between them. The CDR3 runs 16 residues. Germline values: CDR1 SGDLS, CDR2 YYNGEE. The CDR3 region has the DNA TGTGCCAGCAGCGTAGGTAACCCGACCTACACCGGGGAGCTGTTTTTT. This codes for CASSVGNPTYTGELFF. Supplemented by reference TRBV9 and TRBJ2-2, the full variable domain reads DSGVTQTPKHLITATGQRVTLRCSPRSGDLSVYWYQQSLDQGLQFLIQYYNGEERAKGNILERFSAQQFPDLHSELNLSSLELGDSALYFCASSVGNPTYTGELFFGEGSRLTVL.

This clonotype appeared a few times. CDR3 residues: CASSRMTKNTGELFF. DNA of the CDR3: TGTGCCAGCAGTCGCATGACGAAGAACACCGGGGAGCTGTTTTTT. This chain joins TRBV12-3 or TRBV12-4 and TRBJ2-2; D is unresolved. V lost 5 bases to trimming and J lost 1 base, with 11 bases between them. This CDR3 has 15 amino acids.